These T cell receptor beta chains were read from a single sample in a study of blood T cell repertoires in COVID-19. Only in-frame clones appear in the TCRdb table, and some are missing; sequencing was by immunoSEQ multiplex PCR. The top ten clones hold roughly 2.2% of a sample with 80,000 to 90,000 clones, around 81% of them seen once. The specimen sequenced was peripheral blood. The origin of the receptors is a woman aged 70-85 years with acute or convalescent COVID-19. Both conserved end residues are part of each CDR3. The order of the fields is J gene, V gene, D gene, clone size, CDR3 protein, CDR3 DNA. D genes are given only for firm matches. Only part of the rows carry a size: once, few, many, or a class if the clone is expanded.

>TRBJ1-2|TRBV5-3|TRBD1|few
CARSSGQGIACYTF
TGTGCCAGAAGCTCTGGACAGGGTATCGCGTGCTACACCTTC
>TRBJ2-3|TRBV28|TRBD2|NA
CASSPLAGGSTDTQYF
TGTGCCAGCAGTCCTCTAGCGGGGGGAAGCACAGATACGCAGTATTTT
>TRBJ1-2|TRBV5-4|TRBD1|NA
CASTQQGSSLYGYTF
TGTGCCAGCACCCAACAGGGGTCGAGCCTCTATGGCTACACCTTC
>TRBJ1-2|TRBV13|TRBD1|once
CASSLRDRVGYTF
TGTGCCAGCAGCTTACGGGACAGGGTTGGCTACACCTTC
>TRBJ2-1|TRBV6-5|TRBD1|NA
CASKRQGDPYNEQFF
TGTGCCAGTAAGAGGCAGGGGGACCCATACAATGAGCAGTTCTTC
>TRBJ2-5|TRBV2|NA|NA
CASSGRGAAQETQYF
TGTGCCTCAAGCGGACGGGGGGCCGCACAAGAGACCCAGTACTTC
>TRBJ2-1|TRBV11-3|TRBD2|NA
CASSLDLSNGGAHEQFF
TGTGCCAGCAGCTTAGATCTCTCTAACGGGGGGGCGCATGAGCAGTTCTTC
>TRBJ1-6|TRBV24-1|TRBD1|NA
CATSEWDRGTSSYNSPLHF
TGTGCCACCAGTGAATGGGACAGGGGTACGAGCTCCTATAATTCACCCCTCCACTTT
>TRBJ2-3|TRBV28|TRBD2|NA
CASSLSIGKAGGLTDTQYF
TGTGCCAGCAGTTTATCAATCGGAAAAGCGGGGGGGCTCACAGATACGCAGTATTTT
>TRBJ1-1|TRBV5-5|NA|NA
CASSWTRGEDTEAFF
TGTGCCAGCAGCTGGACCAGGGGCGAGGACACTGAAGCTTTCTTT
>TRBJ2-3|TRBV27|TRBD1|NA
CASADRGWTDTQYF
TGTGCCAGCGCCGACAGGGGTTGGACAGATACGCAGTATTTT
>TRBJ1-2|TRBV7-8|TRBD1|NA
CASSFDRGFYGYTF
TGTGCCAGCAGCTTCGACAGGGGCTTCTATGGCTACACCTTC
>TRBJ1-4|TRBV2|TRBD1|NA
CASSLQGAHEKLFF
TGTGCCAGCAGTCTACAGGGGGCCCATGAAAAACTGTTTTTT
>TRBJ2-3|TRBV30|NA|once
CAWSWASRADTQYF
TGTGCCTGGAGTTGGGCTTCCCGCGCAGATACGCAGTATTTT
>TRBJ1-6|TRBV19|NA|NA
CASSISGTNNSPLHF
TGTGCCAGTAGTATCTCCGGGACAAATAATTCACCCCTCCACTTT
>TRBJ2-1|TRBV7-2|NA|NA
CASSLAHGTYNEQFF
TGTGCCAGCAGCTTAGCGCACGGGACTTACAATGAGCAGTTCTTC
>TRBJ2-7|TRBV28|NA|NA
CASSFSGNAYEQYF
TGTGCCAGCAGTTTCTCAGGGAATGCCTACGAGCAGTACTTC
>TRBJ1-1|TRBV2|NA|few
CASTLSHVSTEAFF
TGTGCCAGCACCCTAAGCCACGTGAGCACTGAAGCTTTCTTT
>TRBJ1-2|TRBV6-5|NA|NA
CASSYADRPGYTF
TGTGCCAGCAGTTACGCAGACAGGCCTGGCTACACCTTC
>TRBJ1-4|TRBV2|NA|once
CASTVRAYNEKLFF
TGTGCCAGCACCGTCAGGGCCTATAATGAAAAACTGTTTTTT